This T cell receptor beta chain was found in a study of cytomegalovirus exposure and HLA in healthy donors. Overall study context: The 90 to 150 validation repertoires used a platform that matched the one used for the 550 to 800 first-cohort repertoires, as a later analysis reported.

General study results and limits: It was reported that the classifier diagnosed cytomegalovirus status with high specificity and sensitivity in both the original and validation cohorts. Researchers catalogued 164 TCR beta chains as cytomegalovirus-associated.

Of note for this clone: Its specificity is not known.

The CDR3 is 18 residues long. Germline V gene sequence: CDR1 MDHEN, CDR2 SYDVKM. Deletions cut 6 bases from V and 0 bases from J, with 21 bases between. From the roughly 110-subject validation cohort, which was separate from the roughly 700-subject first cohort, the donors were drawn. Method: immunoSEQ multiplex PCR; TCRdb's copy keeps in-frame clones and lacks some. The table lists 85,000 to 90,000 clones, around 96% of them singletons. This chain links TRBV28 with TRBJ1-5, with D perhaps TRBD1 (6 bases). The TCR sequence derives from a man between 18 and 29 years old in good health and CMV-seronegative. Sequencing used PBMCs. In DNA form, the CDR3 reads TGTGCCAGCAGCCCGACGGGACTAGGGGGGTTTAGCAATCAGCCCCAGCATTTT. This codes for CASSPTGLGGFSNQPQHF.